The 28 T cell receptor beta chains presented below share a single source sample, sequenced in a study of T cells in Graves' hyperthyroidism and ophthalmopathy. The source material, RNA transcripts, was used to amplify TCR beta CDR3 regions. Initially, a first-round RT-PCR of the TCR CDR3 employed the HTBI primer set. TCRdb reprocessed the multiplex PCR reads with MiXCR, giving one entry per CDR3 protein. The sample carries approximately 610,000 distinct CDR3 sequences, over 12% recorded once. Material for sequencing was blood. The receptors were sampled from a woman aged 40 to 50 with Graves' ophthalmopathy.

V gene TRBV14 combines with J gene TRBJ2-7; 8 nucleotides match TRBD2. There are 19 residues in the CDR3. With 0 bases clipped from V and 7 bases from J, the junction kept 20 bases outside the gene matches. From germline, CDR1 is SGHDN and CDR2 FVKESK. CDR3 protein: CASSQDLGWGLGPLREQYF. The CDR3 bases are TGTGCCAGCAGCCAAGATCTTGGGTGGGGACTAGGGCCCCTTCGGGAGCAGTACTTC.

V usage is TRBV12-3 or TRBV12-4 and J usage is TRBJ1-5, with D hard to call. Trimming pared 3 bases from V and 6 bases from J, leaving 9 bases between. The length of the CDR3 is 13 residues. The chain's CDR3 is CASSLRAGQPQHF. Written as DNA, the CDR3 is TGTGCCAGCAGTTTGAGGGCTGGTCAGCCCCAGCATTTT.

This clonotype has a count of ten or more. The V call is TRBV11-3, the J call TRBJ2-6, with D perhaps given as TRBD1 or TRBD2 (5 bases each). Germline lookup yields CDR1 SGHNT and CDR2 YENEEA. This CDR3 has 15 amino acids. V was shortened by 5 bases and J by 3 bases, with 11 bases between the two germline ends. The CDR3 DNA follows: TGTGCCAGCAGCCTCGACAGCGGTGGGGCCAACGTCCTGACTTTC. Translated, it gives CASSLDSGGANVLTF.

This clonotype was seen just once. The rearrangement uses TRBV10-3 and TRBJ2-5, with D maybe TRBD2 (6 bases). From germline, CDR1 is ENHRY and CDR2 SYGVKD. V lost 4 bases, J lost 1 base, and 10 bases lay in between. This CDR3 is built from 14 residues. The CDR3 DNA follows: TGTGCCATCAGTGTAGGGACTGGCCAAGAGACCCAGTACTTC. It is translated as CAISVGTGQETQYF.

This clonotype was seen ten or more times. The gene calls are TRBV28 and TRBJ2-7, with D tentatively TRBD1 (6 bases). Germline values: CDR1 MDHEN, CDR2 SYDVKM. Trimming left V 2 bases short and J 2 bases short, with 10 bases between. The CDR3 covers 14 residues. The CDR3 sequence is CASSLLQGTYEQYF. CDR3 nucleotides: TGTGCCAGCAGTTTACTACAGGGAACCTACGAGCAGTACTTC.

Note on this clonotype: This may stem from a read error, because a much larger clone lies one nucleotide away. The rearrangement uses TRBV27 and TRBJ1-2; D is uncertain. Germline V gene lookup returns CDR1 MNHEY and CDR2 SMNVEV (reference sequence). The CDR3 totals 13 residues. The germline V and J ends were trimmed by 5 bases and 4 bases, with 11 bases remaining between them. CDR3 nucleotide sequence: TGTGCCAGCAGTCCCTACACCTGCTATGGCTACACCTTC. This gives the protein CASSPYTCYGYTF.

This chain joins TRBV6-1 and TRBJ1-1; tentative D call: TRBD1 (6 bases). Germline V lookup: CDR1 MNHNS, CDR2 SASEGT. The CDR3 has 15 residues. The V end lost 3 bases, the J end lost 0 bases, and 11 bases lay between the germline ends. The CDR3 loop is CASSDSAGVNTEAFF. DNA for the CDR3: TGTGCCAGCAGTGATAGTGCAGGGGTGAACACTGAAGCTTTCTTT.

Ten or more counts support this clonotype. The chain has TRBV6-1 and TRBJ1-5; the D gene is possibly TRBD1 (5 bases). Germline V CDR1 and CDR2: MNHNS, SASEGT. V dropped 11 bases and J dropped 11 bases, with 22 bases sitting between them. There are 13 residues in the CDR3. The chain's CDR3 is CASRGGLLQAQHF. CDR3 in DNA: TGTGCCTCCCGCGGAGGGCTCTTACAGGCCCAGCATTTT.

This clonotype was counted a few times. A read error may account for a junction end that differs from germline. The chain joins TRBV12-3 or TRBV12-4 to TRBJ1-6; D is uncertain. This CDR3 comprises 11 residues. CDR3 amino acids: CATSSGPQLHF. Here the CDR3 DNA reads TGTGCCACCAGTTCTGGACCCCAACTCCACTTT.

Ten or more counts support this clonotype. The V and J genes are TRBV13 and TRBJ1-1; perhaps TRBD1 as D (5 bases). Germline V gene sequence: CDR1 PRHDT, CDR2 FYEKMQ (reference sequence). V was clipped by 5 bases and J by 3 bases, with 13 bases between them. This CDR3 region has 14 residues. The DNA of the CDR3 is TGTGCCAGCAGCCGTGAGAAGGGGTACACTGAAGCTTTCTTT. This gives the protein CASSREKGYTEAFF.

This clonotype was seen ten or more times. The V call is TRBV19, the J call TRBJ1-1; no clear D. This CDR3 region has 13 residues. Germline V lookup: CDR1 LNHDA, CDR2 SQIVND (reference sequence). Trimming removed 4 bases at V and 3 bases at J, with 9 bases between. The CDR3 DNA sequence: TGTGCCAGTAGTAACGGTTTGTACACTGAAGCTTTCTTT. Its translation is CASSNGLYTEAFF.

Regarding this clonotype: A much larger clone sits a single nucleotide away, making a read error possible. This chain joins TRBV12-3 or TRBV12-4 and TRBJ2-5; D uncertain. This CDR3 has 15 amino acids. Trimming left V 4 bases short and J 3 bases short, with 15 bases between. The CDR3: CASSCTKTSKETQYF. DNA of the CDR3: TGTGCCAGCAGTTGTACAAAGACCTCCAAAGAGACCCAGTACTTC.

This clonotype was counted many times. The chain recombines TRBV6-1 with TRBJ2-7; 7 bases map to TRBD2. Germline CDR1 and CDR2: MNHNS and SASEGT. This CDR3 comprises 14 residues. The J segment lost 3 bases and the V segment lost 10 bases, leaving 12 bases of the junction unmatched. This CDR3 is CATGGSGFYYEQYF. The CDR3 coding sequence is TGTGCCACCGGGGGTAGCGGGTTTTACTACGAGCAGTACTTC.

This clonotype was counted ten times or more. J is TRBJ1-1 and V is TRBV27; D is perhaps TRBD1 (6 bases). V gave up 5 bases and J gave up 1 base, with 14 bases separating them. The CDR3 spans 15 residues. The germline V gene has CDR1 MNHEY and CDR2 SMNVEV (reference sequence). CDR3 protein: CASSPRPTGNTEAFF. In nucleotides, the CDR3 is TGTGCCAGCAGTCCTCGACCGACAGGGAACACTGAAGCTTTCTTT.

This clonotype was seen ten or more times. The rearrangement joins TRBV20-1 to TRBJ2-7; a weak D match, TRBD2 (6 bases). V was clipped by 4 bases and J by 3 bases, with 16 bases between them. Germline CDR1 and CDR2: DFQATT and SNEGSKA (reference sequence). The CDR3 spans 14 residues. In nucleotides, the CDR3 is TGCAGTGCTACCCCTCGGGACTCTATCTACGAGCAGTACTTC. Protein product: CSATPRDSIYEQYF.

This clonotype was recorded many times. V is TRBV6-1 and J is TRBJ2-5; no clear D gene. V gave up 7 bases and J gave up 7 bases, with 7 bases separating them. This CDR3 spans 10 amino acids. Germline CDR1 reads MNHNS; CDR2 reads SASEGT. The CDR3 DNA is TGTGCCAGCACTTGGGGGACCCAGTACTTC. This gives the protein CASTWGTQYF.

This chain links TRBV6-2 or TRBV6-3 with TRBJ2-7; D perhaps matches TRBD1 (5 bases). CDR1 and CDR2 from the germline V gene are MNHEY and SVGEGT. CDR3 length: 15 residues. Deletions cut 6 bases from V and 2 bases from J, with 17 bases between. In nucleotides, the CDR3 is TGTGCCAGCAGCCGTCGGCCAGGGAAACCCTACGAGCAGTACTTC. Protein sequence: CASSRRPGKPYEQYF.

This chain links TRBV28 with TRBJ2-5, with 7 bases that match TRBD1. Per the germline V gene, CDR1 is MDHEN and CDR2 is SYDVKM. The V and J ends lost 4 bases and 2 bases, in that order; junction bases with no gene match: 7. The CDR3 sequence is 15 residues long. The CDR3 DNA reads TGTGCCAGCAGTTCAGACACAGGGGTACAAGAGACCCAGTACTTC. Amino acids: CASSSDTGVQETQYF.

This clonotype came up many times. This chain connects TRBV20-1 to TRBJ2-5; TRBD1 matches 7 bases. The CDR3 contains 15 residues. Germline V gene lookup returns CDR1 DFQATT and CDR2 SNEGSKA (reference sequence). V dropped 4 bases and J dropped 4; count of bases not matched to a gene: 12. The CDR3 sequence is CSANQAGGRRETQYF. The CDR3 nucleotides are TGCAGTGCTAACCAAGCAGGGGGTCGGAGAGAGACCCAGTACTTC.

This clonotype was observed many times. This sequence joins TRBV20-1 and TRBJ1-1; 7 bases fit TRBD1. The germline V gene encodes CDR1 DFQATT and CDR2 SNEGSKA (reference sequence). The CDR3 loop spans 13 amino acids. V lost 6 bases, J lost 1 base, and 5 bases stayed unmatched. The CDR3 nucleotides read TGCAGTGCCTGGGGGGACAGGAACACTGAAGCTTTCTTT. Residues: CSAWGDRNTEAFF.

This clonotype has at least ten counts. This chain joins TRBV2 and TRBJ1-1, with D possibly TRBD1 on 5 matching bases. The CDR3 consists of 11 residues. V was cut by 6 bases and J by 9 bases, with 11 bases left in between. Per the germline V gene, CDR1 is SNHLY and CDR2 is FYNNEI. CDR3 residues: CASRRDHQAFF. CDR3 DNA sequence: TGTGCCAGCAGAAGGGACCATCAAGCTTTCTTT.

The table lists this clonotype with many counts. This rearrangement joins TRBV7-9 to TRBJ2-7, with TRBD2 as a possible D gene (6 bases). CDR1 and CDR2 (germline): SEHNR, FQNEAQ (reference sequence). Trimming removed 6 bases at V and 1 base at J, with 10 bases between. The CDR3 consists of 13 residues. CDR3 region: CASSSGGSYEQYF. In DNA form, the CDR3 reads TGTGCCAGCAGTTCCGGGGGTTCCTACGAGCAGTACTTC.

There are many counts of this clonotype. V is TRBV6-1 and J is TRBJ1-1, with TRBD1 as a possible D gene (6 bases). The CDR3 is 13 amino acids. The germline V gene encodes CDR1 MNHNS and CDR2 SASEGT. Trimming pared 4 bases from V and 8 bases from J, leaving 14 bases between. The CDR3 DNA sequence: TGTGCCAGCAGTGGGGGACAACCGGGGGAAGCTTTCTTT. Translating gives CASSGGQPGEAFF.

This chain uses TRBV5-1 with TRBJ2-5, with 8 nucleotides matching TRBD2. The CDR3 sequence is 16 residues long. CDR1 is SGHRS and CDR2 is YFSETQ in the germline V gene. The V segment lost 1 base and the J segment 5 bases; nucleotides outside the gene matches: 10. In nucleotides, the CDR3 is TGCGCCAGCAGCTTGTTAGCGAGCGGGAGCGGTGAGACCCAGTACTTC. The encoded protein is CASSLLASGSGETQYF.

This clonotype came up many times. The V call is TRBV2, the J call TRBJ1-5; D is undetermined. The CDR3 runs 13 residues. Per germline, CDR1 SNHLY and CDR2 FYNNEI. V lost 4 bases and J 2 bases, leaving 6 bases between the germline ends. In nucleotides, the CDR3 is TGTGCCAGCAGTGTTCGGGGCAATCAGCCCCAGCATTTT. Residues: CASSVRGNQPQHF.

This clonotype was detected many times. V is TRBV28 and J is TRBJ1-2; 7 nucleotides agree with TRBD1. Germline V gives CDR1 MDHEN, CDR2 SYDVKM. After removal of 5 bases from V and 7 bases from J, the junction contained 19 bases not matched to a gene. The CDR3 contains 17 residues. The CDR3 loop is CASSPPGPPGQTSGYTF. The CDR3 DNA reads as TGTGCCAGCAGTCCCCCGGGCCCTCCGGGACAGACGAGTGGCTACACCTTC.

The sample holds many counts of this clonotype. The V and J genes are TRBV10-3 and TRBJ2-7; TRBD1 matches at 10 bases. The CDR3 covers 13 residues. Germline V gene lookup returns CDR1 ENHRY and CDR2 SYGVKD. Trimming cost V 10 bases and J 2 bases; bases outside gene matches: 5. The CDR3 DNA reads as TGTGCCACTGGGACAGGGGACACCTACGAGCAGTACTTC. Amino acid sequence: CATGTGDTYEQYF.

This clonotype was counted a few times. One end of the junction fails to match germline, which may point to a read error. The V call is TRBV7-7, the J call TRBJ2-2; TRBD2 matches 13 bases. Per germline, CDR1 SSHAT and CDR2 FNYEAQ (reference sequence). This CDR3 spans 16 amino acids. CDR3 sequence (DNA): TGTGCTAGCAGCCGGACTAGCGGGGGCGGCACCGGGGAGCTGTTTTTT. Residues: CASSRTSGGGTGELFF.